Detailed here is one T cell receptor (beta chain). This specimen belongs to a study of blood T cell dynamics during melanoma immunotherapy. As to time point: pre-treatment baseline. Samples come from before therapy and from week 3 after the first blockade cycle. The CDR3 is made up of 13 amino acids. The germline gives CDR1 MNHEY, CDR2 SMNVEV (reference sequence). Between the trimmed V and J ends, which lost 2 bases and 6 bases, there was a span of 8 bases. Measured with immunoSEQ multiplex PCR; TCRdb has only the in-frame clones, and not every one. The sample holds approximately 15,000 clones, 83% seen once.

The V call is TRBV27, the J call TRBJ2-1; D remains ambiguous. This TCR came from a human donor with melanoma. The input for sequencing was blood, taken from a patient treated with checkpoint blockade. CDR3 DNA: TGTGCCAGCAGTTTAATTGCTAGCAATGAGCAGTTCTTC. Translating it yields CASSLIASNEQFF.